Listed below are T cell receptor beta chains from one sample, sequenced in a study of beta chain features in type 1 diabetes. Data came from immunoSEQ multiplex PCR; TCRdb stores just in-frame clones and leaves some out. Of 200,000 to 300,000 clones listed, under 70% were seen once; the top ten hold about 0.05%. The sample comprised naive CD4+ T cells from blood. The receptors originated from a man aged 30 to 45 in good health. Both conserved end residues are part of each CDR3. D genes are given only for firm matches. Not all rows give a size; the values are once, few, many and, for expanded clones, a class.

d_call	v_call	clone_size	j_call	cdr3_nt	cdr3_aa
-	TRBV29-1	-	TRBJ2-1	TGCAGCGTTGTTGGGGTCTACAATGAGCAGTTCTTC	CSVVGVYNEQFF
-	TRBV9	-	TRBJ2-7	TGTGCCAGCAGCGTATACGGCTTCTCCTACGAGCAGTACTTC	CASSVYGFSYEQYF
-	TRBV11-2	-	TRBJ2-4	TGTGCCAGCAGCTTAGTCGGGACTAAAAACATTCAGTACTTC	CASSLVGTKNIQYF
-	TRBV15	-	TRBJ2-1	TGTGCCACCAGCAGCCTCGGGGGCGGGAGAGGGTTCTTC	CATSSLGGGRGFF
TRBD1	TRBV19	-	TRBJ1-2	TGTGCCAGTACCGACAGGGACAGAAATGGCTACACCTTC	CASTDRDRNGYTF
-	TRBV29-1	-	TRBJ2-1	TGCAGCGTTGAACCGAGAAATGAGCAGTTCTTC	CSVEPRNEQFF
-	TRBV14	-	TRBJ2-5	TGTGCCAGCAGCCCGTCTTTGGGGAGCAGGGCGGAGACCCAGTACTTC	CASSPSLGSRAETQYF
TRBD2	TRBV7-9	-	TRBJ2-3	TGTGCCAGCAGCTCACTAGCGGGGAGCAGCACAGATACGCAGTATTTT	CASSSLAGSSTDTQYF
-	TRBV15	-	TRBJ2-7	TGTGCCACCAGCAGCCTCAGACTAGTCTCCTACGAGCAGTACTTC	CATSSLRLVSYEQYF
TRBD1	TRBV7-2	-	TRBJ2-7	TGTGCCAGCAGCCCAAGGACAGGTTACGAGCAGTACTTC	CASSPRTGYEQYF
-	TRBV29-1	-	TRBJ2-5	TGCAGCTATTCTATGACTGTCAGTGAGACCCAGTACTTC	CSYSMTVSETQYF
TRBD2	TRBV13	-	TRBJ2-1	TGTGCCAGCAGCTTACGCGGGGGGCCTGATGACAATGAGCAGTTCTTC	CASSLRGGPDDNEQFF
-	TRBV30	-	TRBJ2-5	TGTGCCTGGAGTGTAGGCAGGGGTGAGACCCAGTACTTC	CAWSVGRGETQYF
TRBD1	TRBV27	-	TRBJ1-6	TGTGCCAGCAGTCCCTCGGACAGGAGGAATTCACCCCTCCACTTT	CASSPSDRRNSPLHF
-	TRBV27	-	TRBJ2-1	TGTGCCAGCAGCCCGATTGCAGTTCGGCGGCACAATGAGCAGTTCTTC	CASSPIAVRRHNEQFF
TRBD1	TRBV10-3	-	TRBJ1-2	TGTGCCATCAGTGAGACCACAGGGGGCAATGGCTACACCTTC	CAISETTGGNGYTF
-	TRBV5-4	few	TRBJ2-4	TGTGCCAGCAGCTTTTCAACAGGCCTAGCCAAAAACATTCAGTACTTC	CASSFSTGLAKNIQYF
TRBD1	TRBV30	-	TRBJ1-2	TGTGCCTCGCCGGGACAGGGGAACTATGGCTACACCTTC	CASPGQGNYGYTF
-	TRBV6-5	-	TRBJ2-5	TGTGCCAGCACCGCGCCGGGCGGTGAGACCCAGTACTTC	CASTAPGGETQYF
-	TRBV7-9	-	TRBJ2-6	TGTGCCAGCAGTAAGGACGACTCTGGGGCCAACGTCCTGACTTTC	CASSKDDSGANVLTF
-	TRBV7-2	-	TRBJ2-3	TGTGCCAGCAGCCGGACTTCTAGCACAGATACGCAGTATTTT	CASSRTSSTDTQYF
-	TRBV7-6	-	TRBJ2-1	TGTGCCAGCAGCTTAGAAGCGGGCCACTACAATGAGCAGTTCTTC	CASSLEAGHYNEQFF
-	TRBV7-6	-	TRBJ1-5	TGTGCCAGCAGCCCACTCCCCAATCAGCCCCAGCATTTT	CASSPLPNQPQHF
-	TRBV29-1	-	TRBJ2-7	TGCAGCGCCGGGGCCCGATCCTACGAGCAGTACTTC	CSAGARSYEQYF
-	TRBV14	-	TRBJ2-6	TGTGCCAGCAGGGACTCTGGGGCCAACGTCCTGACTTTC	CASRDSGANVLTF
-	TRBV25-1	-	TRBJ1-2	TGTGCCAGCAGTGAATACAGGAGTAACTATGGCTACACCTTC	CASSEYRSNYGYTF
TRBD1	TRBV14	-	TRBJ2-1	TGTGCCAGCAGCCGCCCCGGGGGACAGGGGGGAAATGAGCAGTTCTTC	CASSRPGGQGGNEQFF
-	TRBV5-1	once	TRBJ2-7	TGCGCCAGCAGCCATTCAAGCAGGAGCTCCTACGAGCAGTACTTC	CASSHSSRSSYEQYF
-	TRBV4-3	-	TRBJ2-3	TGCGCCAGCAGCCAAGATGGCAGGGGCGCAGATACGCAGTATTTT	CASSQDGRGADTQYF
-	TRBV19	-	TRBJ2-7	TGTGCCAGTAGTATGGAATCCCCCTACGAGCAGTACTTC	CASSMESPYEQYF
TRBD1	TRBV10-3	-	TRBJ1-1	TGTGCCATCAGTGGGACAGGGATGAACACTGAAGCTTTCTTT	CAISGTGMNTEAFF
TRBD2	TRBV18	-	TRBJ2-1	TGTGCCAGCTCCCTCAGCGGGGGCTCCTACAATGAGCAGTTCTTC	CASSLSGGSYNEQFF
-	TRBV29-1	once	TRBJ2-7	TGCAGCGTTGAGATCCGCTACGAGCAGTACTTC	CSVEIRYEQYF
TRBD1	TRBV28	-	TRBJ2-5	TGTGCCAGCAGCCCTATACAGGGGATCCAGTACTTC	CASSPIQGIQYF
-	TRBV4-3	-	TRBJ2-5	TGCGCCAGCAGCCAAGCTCCCAGCGGCCAAGAGACCCAGTACTTC	CASSQAPSGQETQYF
-	TRBV12-5	-	TRBJ2-5	TGTGCTACCGCCCTTCATGGAGAGACCCAGTACTTC	CATALHGETQYF
-	TRBV25-1	-	TRBJ1-2	TGTGCCAGCAGTGATTGGGGCAGCTTCTATGGCTACACCTTC	CASSDWGSFYGYTF
TRBD2	TRBV5-6	-	TRBJ2-5	TGTGCCAGCAGTTCAAGCGGGAGGGCCGTCGAGACCCAGTACTTC	CASSSSGRAVETQYF
-	TRBV29-1	-	TRBJ1-2	TGCAGCGCCTCCTTAGACAACTATGGCTACACCTTC	CSASLDNYGYTF
TRBD1	TRBV29-1	-	TRBJ2-7	TGCAGCGTTGCCGGGACAGGATCAACCTACGAGCAGTACTTC	CSVAGTGSTYEQYF
-	TRBV7-9	once	TRBJ2-7	TGTGCCAGCAGCTCCAAAGGGTCCGAGCAGTACTTC	CASSSKGSEQYF